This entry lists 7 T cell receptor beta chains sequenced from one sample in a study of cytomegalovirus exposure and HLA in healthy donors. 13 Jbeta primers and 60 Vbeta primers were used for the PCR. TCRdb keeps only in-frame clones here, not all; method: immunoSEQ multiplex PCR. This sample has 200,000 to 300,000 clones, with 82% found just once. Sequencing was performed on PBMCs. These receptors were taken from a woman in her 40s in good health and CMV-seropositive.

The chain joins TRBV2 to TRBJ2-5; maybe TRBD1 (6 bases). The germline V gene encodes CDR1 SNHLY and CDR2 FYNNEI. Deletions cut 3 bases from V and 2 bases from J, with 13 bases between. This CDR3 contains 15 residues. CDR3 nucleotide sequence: TGTGCCAGCAGTGATATAGGACAGACACAAGAGACCCAGTACTTC. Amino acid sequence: CASSDIGQTQETQYF.

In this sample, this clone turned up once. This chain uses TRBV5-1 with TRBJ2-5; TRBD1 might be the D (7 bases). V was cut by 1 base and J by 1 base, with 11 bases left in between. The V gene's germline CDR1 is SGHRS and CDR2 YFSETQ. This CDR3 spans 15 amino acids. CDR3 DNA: TGCGCCAGCAGCTTGAGCAGGGGGGCCCAAGAGACCCAGTACTTC. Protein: CASSLSRGAQETQYF. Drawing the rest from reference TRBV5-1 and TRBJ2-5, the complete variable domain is KAGVTQTPRYLIKTRGQQVTLSCSPISGHRSVSWYQQTPGQGLQFLFEYFSETQRNKGNFPGRFSGRQFSNSRSEMNVSTLELGDSALYLCASSLSRGAQETQYFGPGTRLLVL.

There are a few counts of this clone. CDR3 region: CASSLERMVGGELFF. In nucleotides, the CDR3 is TGCGCCAGCAGCCTAGAGCGGATGGTGGGAGGGGAGCTGTTTTTT. This chain joins TRBV5-1 and TRBJ2-2, with D possibly TRBD2 on 5 matching bases. This CDR3 region has 15 residues. V lost 4 bases and J lost 8, with 18 bases in between. Germline values: CDR1 SGHRS, CDR2 YFSETQ.

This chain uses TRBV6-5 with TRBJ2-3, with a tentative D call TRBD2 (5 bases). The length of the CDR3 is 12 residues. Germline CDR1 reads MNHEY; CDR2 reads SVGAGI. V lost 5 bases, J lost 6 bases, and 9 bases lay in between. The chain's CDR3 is CASSGAADTQYF. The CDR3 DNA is TGTGCCAGCAGTGGAGCGGCGGATACGCAGTATTTT.

CDR3 nucleotides: TGTGCCTGGGGCCGCGGCGGGGGGGTTAGGAATGAGCAGTTCTTC. Its protein is CAWGRGGGVRNEQFF. This chain connects TRBV30 to TRBJ2-1; the match to TRBD2 covers 9 bases. This CDR3 has 15 residues. Per germline, CDR1 GTSNPN and CDR2 SVGIG (reference sequence). With 5 bases clipped from V and 7 bases from J, the junction kept 12 bases outside the gene matches.

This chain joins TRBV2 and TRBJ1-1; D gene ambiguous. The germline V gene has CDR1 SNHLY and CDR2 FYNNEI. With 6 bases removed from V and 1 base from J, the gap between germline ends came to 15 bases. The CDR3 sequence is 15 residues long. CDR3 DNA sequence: TGTGCCAGCAGCAAATCCGGGAACCGGAACACTGAAGCTTTCTTT. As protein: CASSKSGNRNTEAFF.

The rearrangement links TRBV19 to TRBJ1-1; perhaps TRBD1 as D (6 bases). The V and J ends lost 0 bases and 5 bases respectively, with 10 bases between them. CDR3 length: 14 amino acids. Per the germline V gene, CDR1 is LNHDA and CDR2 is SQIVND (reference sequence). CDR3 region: CASSIELQGTEAFF. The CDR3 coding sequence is TGTGCCAGTAGTATAGAACTACAGGGAACTGAAGCTTTCTTT.